The sequence of this T cell receptor (beta chain) was determined in a study of T cell responses to AZD1222 COVID-19 vaccine. V lost 6 bases and J 3 bases, leaving 10 bases between the germline ends. The CDR3 sequence is 12 residues long. CDR1 is SQVTM, CDR2 ANQGSEA, per germline. Study observations and caveats: None of the repertoires were sampled until the peak T cell response had passed.

TCRdb's copy holds only in-frame clones and misses some; the assay was immunoSEQ multiplex PCR. Of 83,000 or so clones detected, about nine tenths appear once; the ten largest clones hold less than 8.5%. Worth noting for this clone: The target antigen is unknown.

Second-dose intervals near 4 or 12 weeks were combined. V is TRBV29-1 and J is TRBJ2-3; a possible D gene is TRBD2 (6 bases). Specimen: peripheral blood, collected 28 days after the second AZD1222 dose. This TCR was recovered from an adult who received the AZD1222 COVID-19 vaccine. The CDR3 protein is CSVSRGTDTQYF. The CDR3 DNA is TGCAGCGTCTCCCGGGGGACAGATACGCAGTATTTT.